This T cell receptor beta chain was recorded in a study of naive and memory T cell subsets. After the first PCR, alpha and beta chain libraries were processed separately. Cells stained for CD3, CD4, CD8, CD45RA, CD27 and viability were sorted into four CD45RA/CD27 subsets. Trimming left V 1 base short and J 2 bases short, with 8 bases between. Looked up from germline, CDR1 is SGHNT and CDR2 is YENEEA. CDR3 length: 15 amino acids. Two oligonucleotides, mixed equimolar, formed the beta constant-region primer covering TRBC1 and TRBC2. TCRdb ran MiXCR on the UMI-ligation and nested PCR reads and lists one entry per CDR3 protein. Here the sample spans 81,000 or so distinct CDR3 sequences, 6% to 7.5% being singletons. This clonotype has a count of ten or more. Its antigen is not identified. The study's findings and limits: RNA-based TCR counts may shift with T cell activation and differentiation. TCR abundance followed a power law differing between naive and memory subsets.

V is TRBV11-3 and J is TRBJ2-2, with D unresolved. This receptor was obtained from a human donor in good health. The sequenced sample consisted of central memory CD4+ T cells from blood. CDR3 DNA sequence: TGTGCCAGCAGCTTAGGGGGTCCAAACACCGGGGAGCTGTTTTTT. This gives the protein CASSLGGPNTGELFF. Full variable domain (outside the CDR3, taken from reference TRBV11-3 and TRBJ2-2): EAGVVQSPRYKIIEKKQPVAFWCNPISGHNTLYWYLQNLGQGPELLIRYENEEAVDDSQLPKDRFSAERLKGVDSTLKIQPAELGDSAVYLCASSLGGPNTGELFFGEGSRLTVL.